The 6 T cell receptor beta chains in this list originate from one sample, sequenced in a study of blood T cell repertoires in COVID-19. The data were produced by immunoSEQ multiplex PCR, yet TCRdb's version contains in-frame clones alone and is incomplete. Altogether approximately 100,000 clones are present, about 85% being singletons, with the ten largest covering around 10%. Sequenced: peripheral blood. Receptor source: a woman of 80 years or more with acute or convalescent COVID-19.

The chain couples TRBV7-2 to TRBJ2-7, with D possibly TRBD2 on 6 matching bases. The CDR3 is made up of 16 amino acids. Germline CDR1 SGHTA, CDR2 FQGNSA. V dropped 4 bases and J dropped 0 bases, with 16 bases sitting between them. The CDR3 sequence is CASSWVGTRTSYEQYV. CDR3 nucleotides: TGTGCCAGCAGCTGGGTGGGGACTCGCACCTCCTACGAGCAGTACGTC.

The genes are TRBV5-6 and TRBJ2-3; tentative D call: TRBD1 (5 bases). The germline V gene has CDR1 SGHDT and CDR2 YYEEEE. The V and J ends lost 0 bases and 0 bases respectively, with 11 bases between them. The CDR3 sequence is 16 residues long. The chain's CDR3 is CASSLGRQPSTDTQYF. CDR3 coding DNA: TGTGCCAGCAGCTTGGGCAGACAGCCTAGCACAGATACGCAGTATTTT.

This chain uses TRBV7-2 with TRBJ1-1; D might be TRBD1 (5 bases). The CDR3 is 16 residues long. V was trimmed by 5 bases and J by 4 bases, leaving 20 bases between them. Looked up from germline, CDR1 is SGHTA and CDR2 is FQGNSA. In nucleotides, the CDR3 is TGTGCCAGCAGCGTATCCCATAAGGGAAGGGGCACTGAAGCTTTCTTT. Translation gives CASSVSHKGRGTEAFF.

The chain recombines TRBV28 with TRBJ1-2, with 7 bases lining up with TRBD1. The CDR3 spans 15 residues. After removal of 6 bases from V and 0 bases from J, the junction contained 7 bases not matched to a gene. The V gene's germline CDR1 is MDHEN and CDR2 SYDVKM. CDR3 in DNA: TGTGCCAGCAGACTCACAGGGGCCTCTAACTATGGCTACACCTTC. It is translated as CASRLTGASNYGYTF.

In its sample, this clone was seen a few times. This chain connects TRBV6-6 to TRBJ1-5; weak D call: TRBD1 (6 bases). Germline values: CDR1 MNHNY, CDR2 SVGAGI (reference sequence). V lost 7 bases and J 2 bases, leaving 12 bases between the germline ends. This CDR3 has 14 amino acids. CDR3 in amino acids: CASKGGDRNQPQHF. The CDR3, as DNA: TGTGCCAGCAAGGGGGGGGATCGCAATCAGCCCCAGCATTTT.

CDR3: CAWRDSDNEKLFF. Here the CDR3 DNA reads TGTGCCTGGAGGGACAGTGATAATGAAAAACTGTTTTTT. The rearrangement uses TRBV30 and TRBJ1-4; D may be TRBD1 (6 bases). This CDR3 spans 13 amino acids. CDR1 is GTSNPN, CDR2 SVGIG, per germline (reference sequence). V was pared by 3 bases and J by 4 bases, with 9 bases between.